The next 32 T cell receptor beta chains were all read from a single sample in a study of T cell repertoires in cytomegalovirus infection. TCRdb recomputed calls from the reads with MiXCR, one row per CDR3 protein. The sample lists approximately 500,000 distinct CDR3 sequences, more than 15% occurring once. Sample: CD8+ T cells from PBMCs. The receptor set was obtained from a human donor in good health (CMV status not recorded). Some clones in this sample may be carry-over from other donors' samples.

Many counts were recorded for this clonotype. The genes are TRBV28 and TRBJ2-7, with no clear D. In germline, CDR1 is MDHEN, CDR2 SYDVKM. Trimming stripped 3 bases from V and 2 bases from J, with 11 bases between. CDR3 size: 14 residues. The CDR3 coding sequence is TGTGCCAGCAGTTTCAATGACATCGCCTACGAGCAGTACTTC. This codes for CASSFNDIAYEQYF.

This clonotype was counted many times. The chain employs TRBV12-3 or TRBV12-4 and TRBJ1-5; unclear D gene. The CDR3 runs to 13 residues. Trimming took off 1 base at V and 4 bases at J, with 5 bases between the two ends. The CDR3 protein is CASSLGPNQPQHF. The CDR3 DNA reads as TGTGCCAGCAGTTTAGGACCGAATCAGCCCCAGCATTTT.

This clonotype was counted ten times or more. This chain joins TRBV11-2 and TRBJ2-1, with TRBD1 identical over 8 bases. V lost 2 bases, J lost 1 base, and 10 bases stayed unmatched. CDR3 length: 18 residues. Germline CDR1 and CDR2: SGHAT and FQNNGV. This CDR3 is CASSLMRTGLSSYNEQFF. As DNA, the CDR3 is TGTGCCAGCAGCTTAATGAGGACAGGGTTATCGTCCTACAATGAGCAGTTCTTC.

V gene TRBV7-6 combines with J gene TRBJ1-1; D ambiguous. V gave up 0 bases and J gave up 5 bases, with 10 bases separating them. The V gene's germline CDR1 is SGHVS and CDR2 FNYEAQ. This CDR3 is 14 amino acids long. The CDR3 DNA reads TGTGCCAGCAGCTTAGCTGAGGCTAAGACTGAAGCTTTCTTT. Amino acids: CASSLAEAKTEAFF.

There are many counts of this clonotype. The V call is TRBV27, the J call TRBJ2-7; 9 bases line up with TRBD1. CDR1 and CDR2 (germline): MNHEY, SMNVEV (reference sequence). The CDR3 runs 14 residues. V lost 2 bases and J lost 4; bases outside the gene matches: 3. The CDR3 bases are TGTGCCAGCAGTTTAGGGACAGGGCAGTACGAGCAGTACTTC. Protein sequence: CASSLGTGQYEQYF.

In this sample, this clonotype turned up a few times. J is TRBJ1-2 and V is TRBV27; no clear D gene. CDR3 length: 14 residues. CDR1 is MNHEY, CDR2 SMNVEV, per germline (reference sequence). Trimming shortened V by 1 base and J by 3 bases, and 9 bases separated the two germline ends. The DNA of the CDR3 is TGTGCCAGCAGTTTATTTTTGGGATACTATGGCTACACCTTC. It encodes CASSLFLGYYGYTF.

The chain is built from TRBV4-1 and TRBJ1-6; 9 bases align to TRBD1. Germline values: CDR1 MGHRA, CDR2 YSYEKL. The CDR3 is 17 residues long. J was trimmed by 4 bases and V by 0 bases; bases with no gene match: 4. The CDR3 nucleotides are TGCGCCAGCAGCCAAGAAACAGGGGGCTCTTATAATTCACCCCTCCACTTT. Protein: CASSQETGGSYNSPLHF.

This clonotype came up a few times. The J gene is TRBJ1-6, the V gene TRBV28; D is unresolved. Germline loops: CDR1 MDHEN, CDR2 SYDVKM. The CDR3 has 16 amino acids. V was cut by 7 bases and J by 7 bases, with 20 bases left in between. The CDR3 spells CASTSLKSFGNSPLHF. The CDR3 nucleotides read TGTGCCAGCACTAGCTTAAAGAGCTTCGGAAATTCACCCCTCCACTTT. The entire variable domain, with the rest obtained from reference TRBV28 and TRBJ1-6, is as follows: DVKVTQSSRYLVKRTGEKVFLECVQDMDHENMFWYRQDPGLGLRLIYFSYDVKMKEKGDIPEGYSVSREKKERFSLILESASTNQTSMYLCASTSLKSFGNSPLHFGNGTRLTVT.

J is TRBJ2-1 and V is TRBV20-1; perhaps D is TRBD1 or TRBD2 (5 bases each). Trimming pared 0 bases from V and 9 bases from J, leaving 18 bases between. The V gene's germline CDR1 is DFQATT and CDR2 SNEGSKA (reference sequence). The CDR3 is 15 residues long. In nucleotides, the CDR3 is TGCAGTGCTAGAGATCACATGGGCAGGGCGGGTGAGCAGTTCTTC. Translation: CSARDHMGRAGEQFF.

V and J are TRBV10-3 and TRBJ1-5; tentative D call: TRBD1 (6 bases). Trimming removed 3 bases from V and 6 bases from J, with 12 bases in between. CDR3 length: 14 residues. Per germline, CDR1 ENHRY and CDR2 SYGVKD. CDR3 nucleotide sequence: TGTGCCATCAGTGATGACGACAGGACTCAGCCCCAGCATTTT. Translation: CAISDDDRTQPQHF.

The chain has TRBV7-6 and TRBJ1-2, with a tentative D call TRBD1 (6 bases). The CDR3 contains 14 residues. In germline, CDR1 is SGHVS, CDR2 FNYEAQ. CDR3 region: CGSTLQGREYGYTF. DNA for the CDR3: TGTGGAAGCACCTTACAGGGCAGGGAATATGGCTACACCTTC. The variable domain in full, completed from reference TRBV7-6 and TRBJ1-2, reads GAGVSQSPRYKVTKRGQDVALRCDPISGHVSLYWYRQALGQGPEFLTYFNYEAQQDKSGLPNDRFSAERPEGSISTLTIQRTEQRDSAMYRCGSTLQGREYGYTFGSGTRLTVV.

The V and J genes are TRBV4-1 and TRBJ1-2; unclear D gene. This CDR3 contains 15 residues. Between the trimmed V and J ends, which lost 7 bases and 4 bases, there was a span of 19 bases. CDR1 and CDR2 (germline): MGHRA, YSYEKL. CDR3 region: CASTPSRGNAYGYTF. The DNA for the CDR3 is TGCGCCAGCACGCCCTCTAGAGGAAACGCCTATGGCTACACCTTC.

The chain combines TRBV28 with TRBJ2-4; TRBD1 matches 9 bases. CDR1 and CDR2 from the germline V gene are MDHEN and SYDVKM. This CDR3 region has 14 residues. J was trimmed by 6 bases and V by 3 bases; bases with no gene match: 3. CDR3 protein: CASSFGTGTNIQYF. In DNA, the CDR3 is TGTGCCAGCAGTTTCGGGACAGGGACAAACATTCAGTACTTC.

This clonotype was detected ten times or more. The chain is built from TRBV10-3 and TRBJ2-1; TRBD1 is a possible D gene (5 bases). The CDR3 covers 19 residues. V lost 0 bases and J 1 base, leaving 19 bases between the germline ends. From germline, CDR1 is ENHRY and CDR2 SYGVKD. CDR3 in amino acids: CAISESGPISRSSYNEQFF. As DNA, the CDR3 is TGTGCCATCAGTGAGTCGGGGCCGATTTCCCGTTCGTCCTACAATGAGCAGTTCTTC.

This clonotype was seen at least ten times. This chain joins TRBV10-3 and TRBJ2-3, with D possibly being TRBD1 or TRBD2 (5 bases each). This CDR3 comprises 16 residues. Per the germline V gene, CDR1 is ENHRY and CDR2 is SYGVKD. Trimming cost V 8 bases and J 0 bases, with 18 bases left between them. The CDR3 coding sequence is TGTGCCATCGGGGGTCGGACGGATCCTAGCACAGATACGCAGTATTTT. Encoded protein: CAIGGRTDPSTDTQYF.

This clonotype was found a few times. The gene calls are TRBV13 and TRBJ2-7; D may match TRBD1 or TRBD2 (5 bases each). Looked up from germline, CDR1 is PRHDT and CDR2 is FYEKMQ (reference sequence). Trimming left V 5 bases short and J 3 bases short, with 14 bases between. The CDR3 consists of 14 residues. The CDR3 DNA sequence: TGTGCCAGCAGCCCCCTCAGGGACCGCTACGAGCAGTACTTC. The encoded protein is CASSPLRDRYEQYF.

This clonotype was counted between two and nine times. The rearrangement links TRBV7-9 to TRBJ2-4; the D call may be TRBD1 or TRBD2 (6 bases each). The germline V gene has CDR1 SEHNR and CDR2 FQNEAQ (reference sequence). Trimming took 3 bases from V and 8 from J, leaving 14 bases between them. The CDR3 has 14 residues. Here the CDR3 DNA reads TGTGCCAGCAGCTTGAGCGGTAGGGGGGACATTCAGTACTTC. This codes for CASSLSGRGDIQYF.

The chain carries TRBV28 and TRBJ2-5; no reliable D call. The V and J ends lost 4 bases and 1 base respectively, with 7 bases between them. This CDR3 is built from 13 residues. Germline V lookup: CDR1 MDHEN, CDR2 SYDVKM. This CDR3 reads CASSSVFQETQYF. CDR3 bases: TGTGCCAGCAGTTCCGTTTTCCAAGAGACCCAGTACTTC.

This clonotype came up a few times. The chain uses TRBV7-9 and TRBJ2-3; TRBD1 is a possible D gene (6 bases). V was trimmed by 4 bases and J by 9 bases, leaving 8 bases between them. The germline V gene encodes CDR1 SEHNR and CDR2 FQNEAQ (reference sequence). The CDR3 is 11 amino acids. CDR3 protein: CASSSQGTQYF. The CDR3 nucleotides read TGTGCCAGCAGCTCACAGGGCACGCAGTATTTT.

This clonotype has ten or more counts. DNA for the CDR3: TGTGCCAGCAGCCTATTATACTTACCGGAGATCTCCGGGGAGCTGTTTTTT. Its protein product is CASSLLYLPEISGELFF. The chain combines TRBV28 with TRBJ2-2; no definite D call. V lost 6 bases and J lost 6, with 23 bases in between. CDR3 size: 17 residues. The germline V gene has CDR1 MDHEN and CDR2 SYDVKM.

This clonotype showed up just a few times. The genes are TRBV6-2 or TRBV6-3 and TRBJ2-2; 12 nucleotides match TRBD2. The CDR3 has 16 amino acids. Losses at the gene ends were 5 bases for V and 4 bases for J; bases not matched to a gene: 5. CDR1 MNHEY and CDR2 SVGEGT come from the germline V gene. CDR3 protein: CASSRLAGALTGELFF. DNA of the CDR3: TGTGCCAGCAGTCGACTAGCGGGGGCCCTCACCGGGGAGCTGTTTTTT.

The table lists this clonotype with a few counts. The chain couples TRBV12-5 to TRBJ1-2; D perhaps matches TRBD1 (5 bases). Germline CDR1 and CDR2: LGHNT and FRNRAP. V was trimmed by 4 bases and J by 0 bases, leaving 15 bases between them. There are 16 residues in the CDR3. The CDR3 sequence: CASGSPGGGPNYGYTF. The CDR3 DNA sequence: TGTGCTAGTGGTTCCCCCGGCGGGGGACCTAACTATGGCTACACCTTC.

Turning to this clonotype: A read error is possible here, since a much larger clone lies one base away. The chain recombines TRBV6-2 or TRBV6-3 with TRBJ2-7, with no clear D. Germline lookup yields CDR1 MNHEY and CDR2 SVGEGT. The CDR3 has 13 residues. The CDR3 protein is CASSYSSAYVQYF. The CDR3 DNA sequence: TGTGCCAGCAGTTACTCCTCGGCCTACGTGCAGTACTTC.

The J gene is TRBJ2-3, the V gene TRBV2; D is unclear. Germline CDR1 is SNHLY and CDR2 is FYNNEI. V was shortened by 2 bases and J by 5 bases, with 5 bases between the two germline ends. This CDR3 has 12 amino acids. The CDR3 coding sequence is TGTGCCAGCAGTGAACGAGTAGATACGCAGTATTTT. Its translation is CASSERVDTQYF. Full variable domain (remainder filled in from reference TRBV2 and TRBJ2-3): EPEVTQTPSHQVTQMGQEVILRCVPISNHLYFYWYRQILGQKVEFLVSFYNNEISEKSEIFDDQFSVERPDGSNFTLKIRSTKLEDSAMYFCASSERVDTQYFGPGTRLTVL.

This clonotype was found a few times. The chain employs TRBV2 and TRBJ2-7; no firm D call. The V end was cut by 3 bases, the J end by 4 bases, with 16 bases between. Germline V gives CDR1 SNHLY, CDR2 FYNNEI. This CDR3 spans 15 amino acids. The CDR3 DNA reads as TGTGCCAGCAGTGAGCAAGAGAGACTTACGTACGAGCAGTACTTC. Encoded protein: CASSEQERLTYEQYF.

This clonotype has more than one count but fewer than ten. The chain employs TRBV27 and TRBJ1-2, with TRBD1 matching 8 bases. Trimming at V came to 2 bases and at J to 6 bases, leaving 14 bases not matched to a gene. Germline-derived CDR1 and CDR2 are MNHEY and SMNVEV (reference sequence). CDR3 length: 17 residues. CDR3 protein: CASSLRQGALLTHGYTF. Written as DNA, the CDR3 is TGTGCCAGCAGTTTACGGCAGGGGGCCTTACTTACCCATGGCTACACCTTC.

The CDR3 nucleotides are TGTGCCAGCAGTTTGGGGGGTTTCACCGGGGAGCTGTTTTTT. Residues: CASSLGGFTGELFF. The V and J genes are TRBV28 and TRBJ2-2; a weak D match, TRBD2 (6 bases). This CDR3 contains 14 residues. CDR1 MDHEN and CDR2 SYDVKM come from the germline V gene. V lost 3 bases and J 4 bases, leaving 9 bases between the germline ends. The full variable domain, in which reference TRBV28 and TRBJ2-2 provide the parts outside the CDR3, is DVKVTQSSRYLVKRTGEKVFLECVQDMDHENMFWYRQDPGLGLRLIYFSYDVKMKEKGDIPEGYSVSREKKERFSLILESASTNQTSMYLCASSLGGFTGELFFGEGSRLTVL.

Details on this clonotype: The junction does not match germline at one end; this may be a read error. The chain joins TRBV4-2 to TRBJ2-1; D possibly matches TRBD1 or TRBD2 (5 bases each). The CDR3 runs to 17 residues. Germline lookup yields CDR1 LGHNA and CDR2 YNFKEQ. CDR3 nucleotide sequence: TGTGCCAGAAGCCAAGATGGTGGGACGGAGTCATACAATGAGCAGTTCTTC. Its protein product is CARSQDGGTESYNEQFF.

V usage is TRBV7-6 and J usage is TRBJ2-7; 16 positions agree with TRBD2. Per germline, CDR1 SGHVS and CDR2 FNYEAQ. J lost 9 bases, V lost 0 bases, and 11 bases had no gene match. There are 18 residues in the CDR3. The CDR3 loop reads CASSLATGTSGGAQGQYF. The CDR3 DNA is TGTGCCAGCAGCTTAGCTACCGGGACTAGCGGGGGGGCCCAGGGGCAGTACTTC.

The V call is TRBV14, the J call TRBJ2-1, with 7 bases that match TRBD2. The CDR3 length is 17 residues. V was clipped by 3 bases and J by 0 bases; unmatched bases: 8. CDR1 and CDR2 (germline): SGHDN, FVKESK. CDR3 DNA: TGTGCCAGCAGCCAGGCCGGACTAGTCAACTCCTACAATGAGCAGTTCTTC. Translation: CASSQAGLVNSYNEQFF.

Ten or more counts support this clonotype. This chain uses TRBV19 with TRBJ2-1; a possible D gene is TRBD1 (5 bases). CDR3 length: 13 amino acids. Trimming removed 9 bases from V and 0 bases from J, with 9 bases in between. The germline V gene has CDR1 LNHDA and CDR2 SQIVND (reference sequence). The DNA of the CDR3 is TGTGCCAGCAGGGATAGCTCCTACAATGAGCAGTTCTTC. This translates into CASRDSSYNEQFF.

This clonotype was recorded at least ten times. This chain links TRBV6-2 or TRBV6-3 with TRBJ1-2, with D possibly matching TRBD1 (5 bases). Per the germline V gene, CDR1 is MNHEY and CDR2 is SVGEGT. The CDR3 contains 14 residues. Trimming left V 2 bases short and J 2 bases short, with 9 bases between. The CDR3 coding sequence is TGTGCCAGCAGTTACGACAGACAAAACTATGGCTACACCTTC. It encodes CASSYDRQNYGYTF.